The T cell receptor beta chain under discussion was sequenced for a study of T cells in Graves' hyperthyroidism and ophthalmopathy. General study points: In blood, most of the thyroid clonotypes expanded above 0.001 were also present.

RNA transcripts yielded amplified TCR beta CDR3 regions. When the TCR CDR3 underwent first-round RT-PCR, the HTBI primer set was used. Each CDR3 protein is one row after TCRdb ran MiXCR on the multiplex PCR reads. The sample lists about 700,000 distinct CDR3 sequences; just under 45% were seen once. This clonotype was seen many times. Its specificity is unknown. This CDR3 comprises 14 residues. The V end was cut by 0 bases, the J end by 3 bases, with 8 bases between. The germline V gene encodes CDR1 SGHTA and CDR2 FQGNSA. Patients with uncontrolled infections, other autoimmune diseases, pregnancy or lactation were excluded.

This chain links TRBV7-2 with TRBJ1-2; D not resolved. This receptor was identified in an adult man with Graves' disease, either hyperthyroidism or ophthalmopathy (not recorded which). What was sequenced was peripheral blood or thyroid tissue (not recorded which). The CDR3 bases are TGTGCCAGCAGCTTAGCCCTAGGTGACTATGGCTACACCTTC. Translated: CASSLALGDYGYTF. The full variable domain, with the rest looked up from reference TRBV7-2 and TRBJ1-2, is GAGVSQSPSNKVTEKGKDVELRCDPISGHTALYWYRQSLGQGLEFLIYFQGNSAPDKSGLPSDRFSAERTGGSVSTLTIQRTQQEDSAVYLCASSLALGDYGYTFGSGTRLTVV.